Below, 27 T cell receptor beta chains from the same sample are listed, as sequenced in a study of CD4+ T cells in melanoma. Using immunoSEQ multiplex PCR, the repertoire was profiled, and TCRdb retains in-frame clones only, with some absent. The sample includes fewer than 55,000 clones, roughly 87% of them seen just once. Sample: peripheral blood. The receptors were sampled from a human donor with melanoma.

The chain employs TRBV19 and TRBJ2-3, with TRBD1 identical over 10 bases. V was pared by 5 bases and J by 15 bases, with 11 bases of the junction left unmatched. Germline CDR1 reads LNHDA; CDR2 reads SQIVND (reference sequence). The length of the CDR3 is 13 residues. CDR3 nucleotides: TGTGCCAGTAGTGGGCGCGGGACAGGGGTCCCATATTTT. Protein product: CASSGRGTGVPYF.

The V and J genes are TRBV5-1 and TRBJ2-3, with D perhaps matching TRBD1 (6 bases). The CDR3 has 14 amino acids. The ends were cut back, 3 bases at V and 1 base at J, with 9 bases in the middle. From germline, CDR1 is SGHRS and CDR2 YFSETQ. The CDR3: CASSSRTGTDTQYF. DNA for the CDR3: TGCGCCAGCAGCTCCCGGACAGGCACAGATACGCAGTATTTT.

V usage is TRBV4-3 and J usage is TRBJ2-1; tentative D call: TRBD2 (6 bases). Per the germline V gene, CDR1 is LGHNA and CDR2 is YSLEER. V lost 0 bases and J 4 bases, leaving 13 bases between the germline ends. The length of the CDR3 is 16 residues. CDR3 DNA: TGCGCCAGCAGCCAAGATATACGGGGGTGGTACAATGAGCAGTTCTTC. This translates into CASSQDIRGWYNEQFF.

This rearrangement joins TRBV5-4 to TRBJ2-2; no reliable D call. CDR1 is SGHNT and CDR2 is YYREEE in the germline V gene (reference sequence). Trimming took 1 base from V and 1 from J, leaving 5 bases between them. The CDR3 loop spans 14 amino acids. CDR3 nucleotide sequence: TGTGCCAGCAGCTTGAGTGGGAACACCGGGGAGCTGTTTTTT. Translating gives CASSLSGNTGELFF.

This chain links TRBV7-3 with TRBJ1-1; D unresolved. The CDR3 has 14 amino acids. Trimming stripped 1 base from V and 5 bases from J, with 11 bases between. CDR1 and CDR2 from the germline V gene are SGHTA and FQGTGA. For the CDR3, the DNA is TGTGCCAGCAGCTTAAGCGGGATGAGAACTGAAGCTTTCTTT. Its protein product is CASSLSGMRTEAFF.

V and J are TRBV6-5 and TRBJ2-3; D is uncertain. V gave up 7 bases and J gave up 4 bases, with 3 bases separating them. This CDR3 has 10 amino acids. In germline, CDR1 is MNHEY, CDR2 SVGAGI. The CDR3 sequence: CASTPDTQYF. The CDR3 DNA is TGTGCCAGCACCCCAGATACGCAGTATTTT.

This clone appeared a few times. The V and J genes are TRBV4-1 and TRBJ1-5, with no clear D. Germline values: CDR1 MGHRA, CDR2 YSYEKL. V lost 1 base and J 6 bases, leaving 7 bases between the germline ends. CDR3 length: 13 residues. The CDR3 loop reads CASSQGIGQPQHF. The CDR3 nucleotides read TGCGCCAGCAGCCAAGGCATAGGTCAGCCCCAGCATTTT.

V is TRBV7-9 and J is TRBJ1-5, with TRBD1 as a possible D gene (5 bases). From germline, CDR1 is SEHNR and CDR2 FQNEAQ (reference sequence). The CDR3 runs to 16 residues. V lost 0 bases, J lost 4 bases, and 13 bases lay in between. The CDR3 spells CASSLASAGRNQPQHF. The CDR3 nucleotides read TGTGCCAGCAGCTTAGCGTCGGCAGGGAGGAATCAGCCCCAGCATTTT.

This clone came up once. V is TRBV30 and J is TRBJ1-5; weak D call: TRBD1 (6 bases). From germline, CDR1 is GTSNPN and CDR2 SVGIG (reference sequence). The CDR3 extends over 15 amino acids. V was trimmed by 1 base and J by 1 base, leaving 11 bases between them. DNA for the CDR3: TGTGCCTGGAGTGAGGGGGTCGGGAGCAATCAGCCCCAGCATTTT. Encoded protein: CAWSEGVGSNQPQHF. Combining the CDR3 with reference TRBV30 and TRBJ1-5 gives the whole variable domain SQTIHQWPATLVQPVGSPLSLECTVEGTSNPNLYWYRQAAGRGLQLLFYSVGIGQISSEVPQNLSASRPQDRQFILSSKKLLLSDSGFYLCAWSEGVGSNQPQHFGDGTRLSIL.

V usage is TRBV30 and J usage is TRBJ2-2; possibly TRBD1 for D (6 bases). Germline CDR1 and CDR2: GTSNPN and SVGIG (reference sequence). Trimming removed 7 bases from V and 8 bases from J, with 23 bases in between. The CDR3 totals 15 residues. CDR3 sequence (DNA): TGTGCCTCTGGATCCCCCCAGGGGTCTACTGGGGAGCTGTTTTTT. Protein product: CASGSPQGSTGELFF.

The chain is built from TRBV11-2 and TRBJ1-3; D gene ambiguous. Deletions cut 5 bases from V and 1 base from J, with 6 bases between. The CDR3 consists of 13 residues. The V gene's germline CDR1 is SGHAT and CDR2 FQNNGV. The CDR3 DNA reads as TGTGCCAGCAGCACCGGGTCTGGAAACACCATATATTTT. Translating it yields CASSTGSGNTIYF.

This clone showed up just once. The genes are TRBV5-1 and TRBJ2-1, with a tentative D call TRBD2 (6 bases). CDR1 is SGHRS, CDR2 YFSETQ, per germline. The CDR3 extends over 14 amino acids. With 0 bases removed from V and 5 bases from J, the gap between germline ends came to 9 bases. The CDR3, as DNA: TGCGCCAGCAGCTTGGGGTCGGGGGACAATGAGCAGTTCTTC. The encoded protein is CASSLGSGDNEQFF.

The chain carries TRBV2 and TRBJ1-2; D not resolved. This CDR3 is built from 13 residues. Germline CDR1 and CDR2: SNHLY and FYNNEI. Trimming removed 7 bases at V and 6 bases at J, with 15 bases between. This CDR3 reads CASTKTGNNGYTF. CDR3 nucleotides: TGTGCCAGCACCAAGACCGGGAACAATGGCTACACCTTC.

Points on this clone: One end of the junction does not line up with germline, which may come from a read error. The chain uses TRBV7-7 and TRBJ2-2; D unclear. CDR1 is SSHAT and CDR2 is FNYEAQ in the germline V gene (reference sequence). The CDR3 spans 16 residues. CDR3 coding DNA: TGTGCTAGCAGCTTAGTGTGGGCGCAAAACACCGGGGAGCTGTTTTTT. Translated, it gives CASSLVWAQNTGELFF.

The genes are TRBV7-9 and TRBJ2-1; 8 nucleotides agree with TRBD2. The CDR3 spans 15 residues. The trim removed 4 bases at V and 4 bases at J, leaving 6 bases unmatched. Germline assignment: CDR1 SEHNR and CDR2 FQNEAQ (reference sequence). This CDR3 reads CASSSSGGPYNEQFF. Written as DNA, the CDR3 is TGTGCCAGCAGCTCCAGCGGGGGACCATACAATGAGCAGTTCTTC.

The rearrangement uses TRBV6-1 and TRBJ2-5; D gene ambiguous. Trimming cost V 6 bases and J 2 bases, with 4 bases left between them. The CDR3 sequence is 11 residues long. Germline CDR1 reads MNHNS; CDR2 reads SASEGT. In DNA, the CDR3 is TGTGCCAGCAGGGGACAAGAGACCCAGTACTTC. Translating it yields CASRGQETQYF.

The chain is built from TRBV27 and TRBJ2-3; the match to TRBD1 covers 7 bases. V dropped 10 bases and J dropped 2; count of bases not matched to a gene: 9. CDR3 size: 14 residues. Looked up from germline, CDR1 is MNHEY and CDR2 is SMNVEV (reference sequence). This chain's CDR3 is CATADRPFTDTQYF. CDR3 coding DNA: TGTGCCACCGCGGACAGGCCATTCACAGATACGCAGTATTTT.

The chain links TRBV21-1 to TRBJ2-1; the D call TRBD1 from the table was never checked on the DNA. TRBV21-1 is noted as a pseudogene. The CDR3 spans 17 residues. The CDR3 DNA reads as TGTGCCAGCAGCAAAGCGCTTCACAGGCTCCCGCTCAATGAGCAGTTCTTC. It yields the protein CASSKALHRLPLNEQFF.

The chain is built from TRBV11-3 and TRBJ2-5; D ambiguous. V lost 4 bases and J lost 5, with 11 bases in between. CDR1 is SGHNT, CDR2 YENEEA, per germline. This CDR3 is built from 13 residues. CDR3 region: CASSSRSAETQYF. The CDR3 DNA is TGTGCCAGCAGCTCCCGGAGTGCGGAGACCCAGTACTTC.

V gene TRBV5-1 combines with J gene TRBJ1-2; D not certain. Germline V CDR1 and CDR2: SGHRS, YFSETQ. V was shortened by 0 bases and J by 6 bases, with 9 bases between the two germline ends. This CDR3 has 13 residues. CDR3 nucleotide sequence: TGCGCCAGCAGCTTGGGCTCGGTTGATGGCTACACCTTC. It specifies CASSLGSVDGYTF.

The CDR3 nucleotides read TGTGCCAGCAGCTTTAAGGCCGGCACCACTGAAGCTTTCTTT. Translating gives CASSFKAGTTEAFF. This chain links TRBV7-3 with TRBJ1-1; unclear D gene. The germline V gene encodes CDR1 SGHTA and CDR2 FQGTGA. CDR3 size: 14 residues. Trimming shortened V by 3 bases and J by 4 bases, and 12 bases separated the two germline ends.

This sequence joins TRBV7-9 and TRBJ2-5; TRBD2 matches 11 bases. The DNA matches TRBJ2-7 better at its end, which makes the J call doubtful. Germline CDR1 is SEHNR and CDR2 is FQNEAQ (reference sequence). The CDR3 contains 14 residues. The CDR3 here is CASSRTSGSYEQYF. The CDR3 DNA sequence: TGTGCCAGCAGTCGGACTAGCGGGTCCTACGAGCAGTACTTC.

CDR3 in amino acids: CASSYPRQGRYEQYF. The CDR3 nucleotides are TGTGCCAGCAGTTACCCCCGACAGGGGAGGTACGAGCAGTACTTC. This chain connects TRBV6-5 to TRBJ2-7, with 8 bases aligning to TRBD1. This CDR3 has 15 amino acids. Looked up from germline, CDR1 is MNHEY and CDR2 is SVGAGI. V gave up 2 bases and J gave up 4 bases; unmatched junction bases: 7.

The chain is built from TRBV5-1 and TRBJ2-2; D gene ambiguous. V lost 4 bases and J lost 7, with 5 bases in between. Germline V gene sequence: CDR1 SGHRS, CDR2 YFSETQ. This CDR3 has 11 residues. The CDR3: CASSPGGELFF. The CDR3 region has the DNA TGCGCCAGCAGCCCTGGCGGGGAGCTGTTTTTT.

The J gene is TRBJ1-2, the V gene TRBV7-9; D remains ambiguous. Germline V gene sequence: CDR1 SEHNR, CDR2 FQNEAQ (reference sequence). Trimming shortened V by 3 bases and J by 6 bases, and 14 bases separated the two germline ends. The CDR3 is 14 residues long. For the CDR3, the DNA is TGTGCCAGCAGCTTGTTGGGTGATGAAGATGGCTACACCTTC. Translating gives CASSLLGDEDGYTF. Full variable domain (remainder filled in from reference TRBV7-9 and TRBJ1-2): DTGVSQNPRHKITKRGQNVTFRCDPISEHNRLYWYRQTLGQGPEFLTYFQNEAQLEKSRLLSDRFSAERPKGSFSTLEIQRTEQGDSAMYLCASSLLGDEDGYTFGSGTRLTVV.

The rearrangement links TRBV2 to TRBJ1-1; no firm D call. Trimming removed 2 bases at V and 4 bases at J, with 14 bases between. Looked up from germline, CDR1 is SNHLY and CDR2 is FYNNEI. The CDR3 sequence is 15 residues long. CDR3 nucleotide sequence: TGTGCCAGCAGTGAAATCGTCCTTGCTGGCACTGAAGCTTTCTTT. Translation gives CASSEIVLAGTEAFF.

This chain links TRBV25-1 with TRBJ1-6, with D possibly being TRBD1 (5 bases). The germline V gene encodes CDR1 MGHDK and CDR2 SYGVNS. V was shortened by 3 bases and J by 14 bases, with 11 bases between the two germline ends. The CDR3 is 12 residues long. The CDR3 region has the DNA TGTGCCAGCAGTGAGACAGCGGGGGCCCTCCACTTT. Its protein is CASSETAGALHF.